The clone carrying this TCR beta chain was counted only a few times. Its antigen is undetermined. The CDR3 covers 12 residues. V was clipped by 5 bases and J by 6 bases, with 11 bases between them. Germline lookup yields CDR1 MDHEN and CDR2 SYDVKM. Through a sample-barcoded 5' primer and a J-beta primer mix, a second PCR was run for roughly 7 to 11 cycles. TCRdb recomputed calls from the 5' RACE reads with MiXCR, one row per CDR3 protein. The table shows 590,000 or so distinct CDR3 sequences, with less than 35% occurring only once. The data derive from a study of blood T cells in healthy people across ages. Broader study findings: It was found that TCR beta diversity correlated strongly with the percentage of naive T cells.

This receptor was identified in a woman older than 75 in good health. What was sequenced was blood. This chain joins TRBV28 and TRBJ2-7; TRBD1 might be the D (6 bases). CDR3: CASSPTGIEQYF. CDR3 DNA: TGTGCCAGCAGTCCTACAGGGATCGAGCAGTACTTC.